These 15 T cell receptor beta chains originate from one sample sequenced in a study of T cells in Graves' hyperthyroidism and ophthalmopathy. RNA transcripts yielded amplified TCR beta CDR3 regions. First-round RT-PCR targeting the TCR CDR3 was performed with the HTBI primer set. TCRdb reprocessed the multiplex PCR reads with MiXCR, giving one entry per CDR3 protein. The sample shows roughly 500,000 distinct CDR3 sequences, 46% of them seen only once. The sample was peripheral blood or thyroid tissue (not recorded which). These receptors all stem from an adult woman with Graves' disease, either hyperthyroidism or ophthalmopathy (not recorded which).

In this sample, this clonotype turned up many times. The J gene is TRBJ1-5, the V gene TRBV20-1; 8 bases are shared with TRBD1. Germline loops: CDR1 DFQATT, CDR2 SNEGSKA (reference sequence). This CDR3 spans 14 amino acids. Trimming at V came to 6 bases and at J to 5 bases, leaving 9 bases not matched to a gene. CDR3 loop: CSAGTGWGDQPQHF. The CDR3 nucleotides are TGCAGTGCCGGGACAGGTTGGGGGGATCAGCCCCAGCATTTT.

The rearrangement links TRBV20-1 to TRBJ1-5, with 7 bases fitting TRBD1. This CDR3 region has 12 residues. With V trimmed by 4 bases and J by 11 bases, 8 bases remained unmatched. The germline CDR1 and CDR2 sequences are DFQATT and SNEGSKA (reference sequence). CDR3 sequence reads: CSAKRGQETQHF. The CDR3 DNA follows: TGCAGTGCTAAGAGGGGGCAAGAGACCCAGCATTTT.

In this sample, this clonotype turned up a few times. The genes are TRBV24-1 and TRBJ2-6; D is ambiguous. The ends were cut back, 10 bases at V and 0 bases at J, with 24 bases in the middle. The CDR3 has 19 amino acids. Germline assignment: CDR1 KGHDR and CDR2 SFDVKD. CDR3 coding DNA: TGTGCCACTCACCCAGGCGGCGGAATAAATAACTCTGGGGCCAACGTCCTGACTTTC. Its protein is CATHPGGGINNSGANVLTF.

The chain joins TRBV6-2 or TRBV6-3 to TRBJ2-7; 10 bases line up with TRBD2. This CDR3 has 15 amino acids. V shed 5 bases and J 3 bases; nucleotides not matched to a gene: 7. Germline V gives CDR1 MNHEY, CDR2 SVGEGT. For the CDR3, the DNA is TGTGCCAGCAGTAAAGCTAGCGGGGGTAACTACGAGCAGTACTTC. It yields the protein CASSKASGGNYEQYF.

In this sample, this clonotype turned up a few times. The chain employs TRBV2 and TRBJ2-5; D is undetermined. The CDR3 has 12 residues. CDR1 SNHLY and CDR2 FYNNEI come from the germline V gene. CDR3 residues: CANRQGRETQYF. The CDR3 DNA is TGTGCTAATCGACAAGGGCGAGAGACCCAGTACTTC.

This clonotype was seen ten or more times. The gene calls are TRBV20-1 and TRBJ1-4, with D uncertain. The CDR3 has 11 residues. The germline V gene encodes CDR1 DFQATT and CDR2 SNEGSKA (reference sequence). The V gene lost 5 bases and the J gene lost 6 bases, with 7 bases spanning the gap. For the CDR3, the DNA is TGCAGTGCTTCCCTACATGAAAAACTGTTTTTT. It codes for CSASLHEKLFF.

V gene TRBV7-8 combines with J gene TRBJ2-1; a weak D match, TRBD2 (6 bases). Germline V CDR1 and CDR2: SGHVS, FQNEAQ. The CDR3 contains 13 residues. Trimming cost V 1 base and J 9 bases, with 10 bases left between them. The CDR3, as DNA: TGTGCCAGCAGCTTAGACCGGGAGAGTGAGCAGTTCTTC. This encodes CASSLDRESEQFF.

The gene calls are TRBV7-8 and TRBJ1-6; 12 bases agree with TRBD1. Per germline, CDR1 SGHVS and CDR2 FQNEAQ. The CDR3 loop spans 15 amino acids. V lost 4 bases to trimming and J lost 8 bases; unmatched junction nucleotides: 3. CDR3 residues: CASSYGTGGYSPLHF. CDR3 bases: TGTGCCAGCAGCTACGGGACAGGGGGCTATTCACCCCTCCACTTT. The variable domain in full, with the rest retrieved from reference TRBV7-8 and TRBJ1-6, is GAGVSQSPRYKVAKRGQDVALRCDPISGHVSLFWYQQALGQGPEFLTYFQNEAQLDKSGLPSDRFFAERPEGSVSTLKIQRTQQEDSAVYLCASSYGTGGYSPLHFGNGTRLTVT.

The table lists this clonotype with many counts. This rearrangement joins TRBV7-9 to TRBJ2-2, with D possibly matching TRBD1 (6 bases). The CDR3 totals 14 residues. With 2 bases removed from V and 5 bases from J, the gap between germline ends came to 9 bases. Per germline, CDR1 SEHNR and CDR2 FQNEAQ (reference sequence). This CDR3 is CASSLIGGTGELFF. The CDR3 DNA reads TGTGCCAGCAGCTTAATAGGGGGAACCGGGGAGCTGTTTTTT.

The genes are TRBV11-2 and TRBJ1-1; D possibly corresponds to TRBD1 (5 bases). The germline V and J ends were trimmed by 5 bases and 1 base, with 17 bases remaining between them. The CDR3 consists of 16 residues. Germline V gene sequence: CDR1 SGHAT, CDR2 FQNNGV. This chain's CDR3 is CASSRVQIGANTEAFF. CDR3 in DNA: TGTGCCAGCAGCCGCGTACAGATAGGGGCGAACACTGAAGCTTTCTTT.

The chain uses TRBV7-2 and TRBJ2-7; D not resolved. V was clipped by 3 bases and J by 3 bases, with 15 bases between them. The CDR3 totals 15 residues. Germline-derived CDR1 and CDR2 are SGHTA and FQGNSA. The CDR3 region has the DNA TGTGCCAGCAGCTTGAGAGCAGGAAGCCACTACGAGCAGTACTTC. Amino acid sequence: CASSLRAGSHYEQYF. The entire variable domain, with the rest obtained from reference TRBV7-2 and TRBJ2-7, is as follows: GAGVSQSPSNKVTEKGKDVELRCDPISGHTALYWYRQSLGQGLEFLIYFQGNSAPDKSGLPSDRFSAERTGGSVSTLTIQRTQQEDSAVYLCASSLRAGSHYEQYFGPGTRLTVT.

V is TRBV2 and J is TRBJ1-5; 12 bases are shared with TRBD1. V gave up 8 bases and J gave up 4 bases; unmatched junction bases: 12. The CDR3 length is 17 residues. Germline V lookup: CDR1 SNHLY, CDR2 FYNNEI. The CDR3 protein is CASGGGTGGNRNQPQHF. In DNA form, the CDR3 reads TGTGCCAGCGGCGGAGGGACAGGGGGCAATCGGAATCAGCCCCAGCATTTT.

The V gene is TRBV29-1, the J gene TRBJ2-7; D is undetermined. CDR1 is SQVTM and CDR2 is ANQGSEA in the germline V gene. Between the trimmed V and J ends, which lost 0 bases and 6 bases, there was a span of 9 bases. This CDR3 comprises 12 residues. In DNA form, the CDR3 reads TGCAGCGTTGAAGACGTCCTAGGCGAGCAGTACTTC. This gives the protein CSVEDVLGEQYF.

J is TRBJ2-5 and V is TRBV15, with D hard to call. V lost 0 bases, J lost 3 bases, and 8 bases lay in between. CDR3 length: 14 residues. CDR1 and CDR2 (germline): LNHNV, YYDKDF (reference sequence). CDR3 region: CATSRDHREETQYF. Written as DNA, the CDR3 is TGTGCCACCAGCAGAGATCACCGGGAAGAGACCCAGTACTTC.

This clonotype was counted between two and nine times. The chain carries TRBV10-3 and TRBJ1-6; D gene ambiguous. The germline gives CDR1 ENHRY, CDR2 SYGVKD. The germline V and J ends were trimmed by 0 bases and 6 bases, with 15 bases remaining between them. The CDR3 is 17 amino acids. The CDR3 DNA follows: TGTGCCATCAGTGAGTCTCTTATGGTCGCCGGTAATTCACCCCTCCACTTT. This codes for CAISESLMVAGNSPLHF.